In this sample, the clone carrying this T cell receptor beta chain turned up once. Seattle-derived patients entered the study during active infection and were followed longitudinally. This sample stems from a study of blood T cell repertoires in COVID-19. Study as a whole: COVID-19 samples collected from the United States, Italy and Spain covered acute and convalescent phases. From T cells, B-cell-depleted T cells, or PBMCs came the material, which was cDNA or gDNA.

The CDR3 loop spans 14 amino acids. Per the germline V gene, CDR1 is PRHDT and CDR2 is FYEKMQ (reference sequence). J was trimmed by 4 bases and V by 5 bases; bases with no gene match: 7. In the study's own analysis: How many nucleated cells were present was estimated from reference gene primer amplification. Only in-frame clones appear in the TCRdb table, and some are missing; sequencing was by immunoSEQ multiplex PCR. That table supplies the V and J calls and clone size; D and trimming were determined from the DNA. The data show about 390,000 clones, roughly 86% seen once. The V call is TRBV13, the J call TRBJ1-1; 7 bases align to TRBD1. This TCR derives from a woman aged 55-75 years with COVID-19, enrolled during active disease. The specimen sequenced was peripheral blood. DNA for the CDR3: TGTGCCAGCAGCGCCCGACAGGGAGCCACTGAAGCTTTCTTT. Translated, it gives CASSARQGATEAFF.